A selection of T cell receptor beta chains follows, all from one sample in a study of cytomegalovirus exposure and HLA in healthy donors. Profiling relied on immunoSEQ multiplex PCR, and the TCRdb table lists in-frame clones only, not all of them. The sample yields some 130,000 clones, around 80% seen once. The sequencing sample was made of PBMCs. These receptors were taken from a woman aged 45 to 65 in good health and CMV-seronegative. Both conserved end residues are part of each CDR3. The D gene is left open where the match is weak. Rows may omit the clone size; those that give it use once, few, many or a size class.

>TRBD1|TRBJ1-3|-|TRBV5-4
CASSLGTGRNTIYF
TGTGCCAGCAGCTTGGGGACAGGGAGAAACACCATATATTTT
>-|TRBJ1-1|-|TRBV10-1
CASSESTGNEAFF
TGCGCCAGCAGTGAGTCTACAGGCAATGAAGCTTTCTTT
>-|TRBJ2-1|once|TRBV27
CASRHGRNSYNEQFF
TGTGCCAGCAGGCATGGGAGGAACTCCTACAATGAGCAGTTCTTC
>TRBD2|TRBJ2-5|-|TRBV6-5
CASSYSGTSGRETQYF
TGTGCCAGCAGTTACTCCGGGACTAGCGGGAGGGAGACCCAGTACTTC
>TRBD1|TRBJ2-2|-|TRBV6-5
CASSLQGAYYTGELFF
TGTGCCAGCAGTTTACAGGGGGCTTACTACACCGGGGAGCTGTTTTTT
>-|TRBJ1-6|few|TRBV9
CASSFTDPYNSPLHF
TGTGCCAGCAGCTTTACAGATCCGTATAATTCACCCCTCCACTTT
>-|TRBJ2-5|few|TRBV5-1
CASSSQGRETQYF
TGCGCCAGCAGCTCGCAGGGGCGAGAGACCCAGTACTTC
>-|TRBJ1-4|-|TRBV19
CASKRRDYEKLFF
TGTGCCAGCAAACGACGGGATTATGAAAAACTGTTTTTT
>TRBD2|TRBJ2-1|-|TRBV7-9
CASSLGSGGGNSYNEQFF
TGTGCCAGCAGCTTAGGCTCTGGGGGGGGTAACTCCTACAATGAGCAGTTCTTC
>-|TRBJ1-5|few|TRBV28
CASSLGHPYDPPQHF
TGTGCCAGCAGTTTGGGACACCCATACGATCCCCCCCAGCATTTT
>TRBD1|TRBJ2-1|-|TRBV4-1
CASSHDRDPYNEQFF
TGCGCCAGCAGCCATGACAGGGACCCCTACAATGAGCAGTTCTTC
>TRBD1|TRBJ1-1|-|TRBV9
CASSVRDRVDGEAFF
TGTGCCAGCAGCGTCCGGGACAGGGTTGACGGTGAAGCTTTCTTT
>TRBD1|TRBJ1-1|-|TRBV19
CASRRTGDRDTEAFF
TGTGCCAGTAGACGCACAGGGGATAGGGACACTGAAGCTTTCTTT